This T cell receptor (beta chain) was captured by sequencing in a study of T cells in Graves' hyperthyroidism and ophthalmopathy. Overall study results and limits: A model of 13 V-J pairs discriminated ophthalmopathy from stable hyperthyroidism. In validation, the model predicted ophthalmopathy. These predictions came a median around 5.9 months before onset.

Per the germline V gene, CDR1 is DFQATT and CDR2 is SNEGSKA (reference sequence). The CDR3 covers 15 residues. The junction had 8 bases not matched to a gene; V was cut back by 0 bases and J by 5 bases. It was RNA transcripts that yielded the amplified TCR beta CDR3 regions. When the TCR CDR3 underwent first-round RT-PCR, the HTBI primer set was used. TCRdb fed the multiplex PCR reads into MiXCR, producing one record per CDR3 protein. The data contain about 260,000 distinct CDR3 sequences, 25% to 30% of them singletons. This clonotype came up many times. What it recognizes is unknown. Clinical symptoms, serum thyroxine and TRAb, thyroid ultrasound and orbital computed tomography together formed the diagnostic basis.

This receptor was obtained from a man aged 40-49 years with Graves' hyperthyroidism that later progressed to Graves' ophthalmopathy. This chain connects TRBV20-1 to TRBJ2-7; 9 bases are a match to TRBD1. The source material was blood. CDR3 sequence reads: CSAREGTGGHDEQYF. The DNA of the CDR3 is TGCAGTGCTAGAGAGGGAACAGGGGGCCACGACGAGCAGTACTTC.